This T cell receptor (beta chain) was documented in a study of CD8+ T cells in alopecia areata. Study results and caveats: Compared with normal scalp, lesional scalp had higher clonality and more expanded CD8+ clones.

Extracted RNA was reverse transcribed, and the resulting cDNA served as sequencing template. Profiling relied on immunoSEQ multiplex PCR, and the TCRdb table lists in-frame clones only, not all of them. The table lists hundreds of thousands of clones, 50% to 70% of them singletons. As part of sample collection, lesional scalp punch biopsies and peripheral blood were taken from alopecia areata patients. CDR1 and CDR2 from the germline V gene are SGHDT and YYEEEE. The CDR3 covers 12 residues. V was clipped by 2 bases and J by 11 bases; unmatched bases: 4. For this clone: The antigen is undetermined.

The material was CD4+ T cells sorted from blood, obtained at week 0. This sequence originates from a human donor with alopecia areata. The gene calls are TRBV5-6 and TRBJ1-1, with TRBD1 matching over 9 bases. The CDR3 DNA follows: TGTGCCAGCAGCTTAGGGACAGGGAGGGCTTTCTTT. This gives the protein CASSLGTGRAFF.